Below, 25 T cell receptor beta chains from the same sample are listed, as sequenced in a study of shared clonotypes between healthy human individuals. TCRdb's copy holds only in-frame clones and misses some; the assay was immunoSEQ multiplex PCR. Among hundreds of thousands of clones listed, roughly 95% were seen once. Naive CD8 cells, CD45RO-negative and positively selected for CCR7, excluded terminally differentiated effector memory CD45RA+ cells. Sequencing input: naive CD8+ T cells sorted from blood. The receptors were gathered from a woman aged 25 to 45 in good health.

This clone was seen once. The rearrangement joins TRBV9 to TRBJ2-3; 7 bases are a match to TRBD2. Germline V gives CDR1 SGDLS, CDR2 YYNGEE. The CDR3 extends over 17 amino acids. The junction had 13 bases not matched to a gene; V was cut back by 3 bases and J by 3 bases. The CDR3 region is CASSDPSGTSATDTQYF. As DNA, the CDR3 is TGTGCCAGCAGCGACCCCAGTGGAACTAGCGCAACAGATACGCAGTATTTT.

The genes are TRBV16 and TRBJ2-7; 7 bases map to TRBD2. The CDR3 runs to 15 residues. Germline assignment: CDR1 KGHSY and CDR2 FQNENV. J was trimmed by 6 bases and V by 0 bases; bases with no gene match: 8. The CDR3 coding sequence is TGTGCCAGCAGCCAATCGGGCGGGAGCTTCCCCGAGCAGTACTTC. Residues: CASSQSGGSFPEQYF.

The genes are TRBV19 and TRBJ2-1; TRBD2 matches 8 bases. Germline lookup yields CDR1 LNHDA and CDR2 SQIVND (reference sequence). This CDR3 comprises 15 residues. The V gene end was trimmed by 3 bases and the J gene end by 7 bases; junction bases not matched to a gene: 8. CDR3 region: CASSMQGLVGNEQFF. CDR3 coding DNA: TGTGCCAGTAGTATGCAGGGACTAGTGGGGAATGAGCAGTTCTTC.

This sequence joins TRBV27 and TRBJ2-7; TRBD2 matches at 11 bases. Germline-derived CDR1 and CDR2 are MNHEY and SMNVEV (reference sequence). J gave up 4 bases and V 5 bases, and 7 bases lay outside the gene matches. This CDR3 spans 15 amino acids. CDR3 in amino acids: CASSIAGGPLYEQYF. The CDR3 bases are TGTGCCAGCAGTATAGCGGGAGGGCCTTTATACGAGCAGTACTTC.

This chain's CDR3 is CASSPRYTGELFF. CDR3 DNA: TGTGCCAGCAGCCCTCGATACACCGGGGAGCTGTTTTTT. The V and J genes are TRBV28 and TRBJ2-2; D ambiguous. V lost 6 bases, J lost 3 bases, and 8 bases lay in between. Germline loops: CDR1 MDHEN, CDR2 SYDVKM. The CDR3 is made up of 13 amino acids.

The genes are TRBV7-9 and TRBJ1-2, with D unclear. The V gene's germline CDR1 is SEHNR and CDR2 FQNEAQ (reference sequence). V was trimmed by 1 base and J by 5 bases, leaving 17 bases between them. The CDR3 runs to 16 residues. CDR3 in amino acids: CASSLEPYAGVYGYTF. In DNA, the CDR3 is TGTGCCAGCAGCTTAGAACCCTATGCGGGAGTTTATGGCTACACCTTC.

This clone was counted once. This sequence joins TRBV4-2 and TRBJ2-7, with 12 positions matching TRBD2. This CDR3 contains 17 residues. J gave up 4 bases and V 0 bases, and 7 bases lay outside the gene matches. Germline V lookup: CDR1 LGHNA, CDR2 YNFKEQ. In DNA form, the CDR3 reads TGTGCCAGCAGCCAAGAAGGTACTAGCGGGAGGCCATACGAGCAGTACTTC. Translated: CASSQEGTSGRPYEQYF.

The chain recombines TRBV25-1 with TRBJ2-1; maybe TRBD2 (6 bases). The CDR3 has 12 residues. V gave up 6 bases and J gave up 8 bases, with 11 bases separating them. CDR1 and CDR2 (germline): MGHDK, SYGVNS. CDR3 residues: CASSVGGDEQFF. CDR3 coding DNA: TGTGCCAGCAGCGTGGGGGGTGATGAGCAGTTCTTC.

The chain combines TRBV7-8 with TRBJ2-4, with 9 bases aligning to TRBD1. Germline CDR1 is SGHVS and CDR2 is FQNEAQ. The V gene end was trimmed by 7 bases and the J gene end by 3 bases; junction bases not matched to a gene: 10. There are 16 residues in the CDR3. The DNA for the CDR3 is TGTGCCAGCACTGAAGGACAGGGGCTCTTCAAAAACATTCAGTACTTC. Protein sequence: CASTEGQGLFKNIQYF.

The chain recombines TRBV27 with TRBJ2-7; D gene uncertain. The CDR3 is 12 residues long. Between the trimmed V and J ends, which lost 6 bases and 4 bases, there was a span of 10 bases. Germline V CDR1 and CDR2: MNHEY, SMNVEV (reference sequence). CDR3 DNA sequence: TGTGCCAGCAGCCAACGTGGATACGAGCAGTACTTC. It is translated as CASSQRGYEQYF.

The gene calls are TRBV13 and TRBJ1-1; tentative D call: TRBD1 (6 bases). The V end lost 5 bases, the J end lost 0 bases, and 16 bases lay between the germline ends. This CDR3 comprises 16 residues. Germline V gene lookup returns CDR1 PRHDT and CDR2 FYEKMQ (reference sequence). CDR3 sequence reads: CASSAAGTNLNTEAFF. DNA of the CDR3: TGTGCCAGCAGCGCCGCCGGGACAAATCTGAACACTGAAGCTTTCTTT.

The chain carries TRBV4-1 and TRBJ1-1, with a possible D match to TRBD1 (5 bases). CDR3 length: 15 residues. V shed 5 bases and J shed 5 bases, with 18 bases lying between them. Per germline, CDR1 MGHRA and CDR2 YSYEKL. The CDR3, as DNA: TGCGCCAGCAGCGCAAGGGGAGGATTGAGTACTGAAGCTTTCTTT. It specifies CASSARGGLSTEAFF.

Concerning this clone itself: In the same sample, other DNA sequences code for this CDR3. The chain has TRBV7-9 and TRBJ2-7; D remains ambiguous. Trimming cost V 0 bases and J 7 bases, with 4 bases left between them. From germline, CDR1 is SEHNR and CDR2 FQNEAQ (reference sequence). The CDR3 has 11 residues. The CDR3 sequence: CASSLAGEQYF. CDR3 bases: TGTGCCAGCAGCTTAGCCGGGGAGCAGTACTTC.

The table lists this clone with a count of one. The chain employs TRBV7-9 and TRBJ2-3; unclear D gene. The length of the CDR3 is 12 residues. Trimming removed 6 bases at V and 6 bases at J, with 10 bases between. The germline gives CDR1 SEHNR, CDR2 FQNEAQ (reference sequence). The CDR3 DNA reads as TGTGCCAGCAGTCTTCTAGGGGATACGCAGTATTTT. Amino acids: CASSLLGDTQYF.

The genes are TRBV7-3 and TRBJ2-1, with 9 bases identical to TRBD2. Germline assignment: CDR1 SGHTA and CDR2 FQGTGA. The CDR3 sequence is 17 residues long. After removal of 2 bases from V and 4 bases from J, the junction contained 9 bases not matched to a gene. CDR3 nucleotides: TGTGCCAGCAGCTTACTCGAGCGGGAGGACCTATACAATGAGCAGTTCTTC. Translating it yields CASSLLEREDLYNEQFF.

The chain carries TRBV6-5 and TRBJ2-7; D unresolved. The V end was cut by 6 bases, the J end by 1 base, with 10 bases between. CDR1 is MNHEY and CDR2 is SVGAGI in the germline V gene. This CDR3 contains 13 residues. CDR3 bases: TGTGCCAGCAGCTGGGCCGGATCCTACGAGCAGTACTTC. It is translated as CASSWAGSYEQYF.

This chain uses TRBV7-2 with TRBJ2-7; the D gene is possibly TRBD2 (6 bases). Per germline, CDR1 SGHTA and CDR2 FQGNSA. The CDR3 has 19 amino acids. V shed 2 bases and J shed 2 bases, with 25 bases lying between them. CDR3: CASSLPAGVSRKRAYEQYF. Here the CDR3 DNA reads TGTGCCAGCAGCTTACCAGCGGGCGTTAGTCGAAAGAGGGCCTACGAGCAGTACTTC.

V gene TRBV7-9 combines with J gene TRBJ2-7; D is unclear. There are 12 residues in the CDR3. V lost 5 bases and J lost 7, with 12 bases in between. Germline values: CDR1 SEHNR, CDR2 FQNEAQ (reference sequence). CDR3 in amino acids: CASSDGFAEQYF. The CDR3 coding sequence is TGTGCCAGCAGCGATGGATTCGCGGAGCAGTACTTC.

This chain uses TRBV5-1 with TRBJ2-3; D gene uncertain. Germline CDR1 is SGHRS and CDR2 is YFSETQ. V gave up 1 base and J gave up 5 bases, with 17 bases separating them. The CDR3 is 16 amino acids. The CDR3, as DNA: TGCGCCAGCAGCTTGAATAGGGCTGTTATGGGAGATACGCAGTATTTT. Translated: CASSLNRAVMGDTQYF.

In its sample, this clone was seen once. The chain couples TRBV28 to TRBJ2-5; tentatively, D is TRBD2 (6 bases). Germline V gene data show CDR1 as MDHEN and CDR2 as SYDVKM. The CDR3 runs 20 residues. Trimming pared 4 bases from V and 1 base from J, leaving 28 bases between. CDR3 DNA: TGTGCCAGCAGTTCTATTTGGGATCGGGGGTCAGGTTTTGCCCAAGAGACCCAGTACTTC. It specifies CASSSIWDRGSGFAQETQYF.

The chain couples TRBV14 to TRBJ1-1; no definite D call. The germline V gene encodes CDR1 SGHDN and CDR2 FVKESK. Trimming cost V 6 bases and J 4 bases, with 15 bases left between them. There are 14 residues in the CDR3. CDR3 nucleotide sequence: TGTGCCAGCAGACGAAGACGGGTGGGCACTGAAGCTTTCTTT. Its translation is CASRRRRVGTEAFF.

The genes are TRBV7-8 and TRBJ2-7, with 12 bases identical to TRBD2. The CDR3 has 16 amino acids. Per germline, CDR1 SGHVS and CDR2 FQNEAQ. V was clipped by 3 bases and J by 4 bases; unmatched bases: 7. The CDR3 loop is CASSFLTTSGSYEQYF. CDR3 nucleotide sequence: TGTGCCAGCAGCTTTCTAACGACTAGCGGGAGTTACGAGCAGTACTTC.

The sample holds one count of this clone. The chain employs TRBV2 and TRBJ2-7, with D tentatively TRBD1 (5 bases). There are 14 residues in the CDR3. V was trimmed by 4 bases and J by 0 bases, leaving 10 bases between them. Germline-derived CDR1 and CDR2 are SNHLY and FYNNEI. The CDR3 DNA reads TGTGCCAGCAGTGGGGGCAGCATCTCCTACGAGCAGTACTTC. It codes for CASSGGSISYEQYF.

V usage is TRBV19 and J usage is TRBJ2-2; the D is unclear. CDR1 and CDR2 from the germline V gene are LNHDA and SQIVND (reference sequence). This CDR3 is built from 14 residues. V was pared by 4 bases and J by 6 bases, with 12 bases between. The CDR3 protein is CASSTLFLSGELFF. CDR3 DNA sequence: TGTGCCAGTAGTACCCTGTTCCTATCCGGGGAGCTGTTTTTT.

The gene calls are TRBV10-3 and TRBJ2-5; D is unclear. V was cut by 5 bases and J by 3 bases, with 19 bases left in between. CDR1 ENHRY and CDR2 SYGVKD come from the germline V gene. There are 16 residues in the CDR3. The CDR3 protein is CAISSPAVADEETQYF. CDR3 DNA: TGTGCCATCAGTTCCCCGGCGGTAGCCGACGAAGAGACCCAGTACTTC.